This TCR beta chain emerged from a study of shared clonotypes between healthy human individuals. Generated by immunoSEQ multiplex PCR, the TCRdb table keeps only in-frame clones and is missing some. The data contain about 2.4 million clones, approximately 90% of them singletons. V lost 0 bases and J lost 6; bases outside the gene matches: 7. Germline CDR1 LGHNT, CDR2 FRNRAP. The CDR3 extends over 16 amino acids. The chain employs TRBV12-5 and TRBJ2-1, with 8 bases that match TRBD2. This sequence originates from a man aged 18 to 35 in good health. Sequencing input: naive CD4+ T cells sorted from blood. Indicated subset: CD45RA+ positively selected. CDR3 sequence reads: CASGLVSGGVFNEQFF. Here the CDR3 DNA reads TGTGCTAGTGGTTTGGTATCGGGGGGGGTATTCAATGAGCAGTTCTTC.